Each of the 30 T cell receptor beta chains below was sequenced from the same sample in a study of cytomegalovirus exposure and HLA in healthy donors. Primers included in the PCR were 60 Vbeta and 13 Jbeta primers. Assay used: immunoSEQ multiplex PCR; TCRdb lists only in-frame clones, some missing. The data contain about 59,000 clones, roughly 80% of them singletons. What was sequenced was PBMCs. These receptors were collected from a human donor in good health.

J is TRBJ1-1 and V is TRBV30; D possibly corresponds to TRBD1 (5 bases). Trimming took 0 bases from V and 5 from J, leaving 10 bases between them. The CDR3 runs to 13 residues. CDR1 is GTSNPN and CDR2 is SVGIG in the germline V gene (reference sequence). CDR3 amino acids: CAWSVQGSTEAFF. CDR3 nucleotides: TGTGCCTGGAGTGTTCAGGGATCAACTGAAGCTTTCTTT.

This chain joins TRBV5-1 and TRBJ2-5; D is unclear. V was clipped by 0 bases and J by 3 bases, with 12 bases between them. The CDR3 runs 15 residues. Looked up from germline, CDR1 is SGHRS and CDR2 is YFSETQ. CDR3 residues: CASSLVRLEKETQYF. The CDR3 nucleotides are TGCGCCAGCAGCTTGGTCCGACTGGAAAAAGAGACCCAGTACTTC. Full variable domain (rest looked up from reference TRBV5-1 and TRBJ2-5): KAGVTQTPRYLIKTRGQQVTLSCSPISGHRSVSWYQQTPGQGLQFLFEYFSETQRNKGNFPGRFSGRQFSNSRSEMNVSTLELGDSALYLCASSLVRLEKETQYFGPGTRLLVL.

This chain joins TRBV21-1 and TRBJ2-1; the table's D call of TRBD2 was not tested on the DNA. TRBV21-1 has pseudogene status. The CDR3 loop spans 16 amino acids. The DNA for the CDR3 is TGTGCCAGCCCCTCGGAGTACCTTCTCTCCTACAATGAGCAGTTCTTC. Translation: CASPSEYLLSYNEQFF.

This chain links TRBV7-2 with TRBJ2-7, with unresolved D. V was shortened by 5 bases and J by 2 bases, with 7 bases between the two germline ends. The CDR3 runs 12 residues. Germline V gene sequence: CDR1 SGHTA, CDR2 FQGNSA. CDR3 in amino acids: CASSTNTYEQYF. In DNA form, the CDR3 reads TGTGCCAGCAGCACTAATACCTACGAGCAGTACTTC.

The rearrangement joins TRBV6-6 to TRBJ2-1, with 11 positions matching TRBD2. CDR1 and CDR2 from the germline V gene are MNHNY and SVGAGI (reference sequence). This CDR3 comprises 14 residues. The V gene end was trimmed by 10 bases and the J gene end by 5 bases; junction bases not matched to a gene: 7. The CDR3 DNA sequence: TGTGCCACCTTTAGCGGGAGGGCCGACAATGAGCAGTTCTTC. Protein sequence: CATFSGRADNEQFF.

This chain links TRBV6-5 with TRBJ2-5, with D possibly being TRBD2 (6 bases). The V gene lost 2 bases and the J gene lost 2 bases, with 12 bases spanning the gap. Germline assignment: CDR1 MNHEY and CDR2 SVGAGI. The CDR3 totals 15 residues. CDR3 nucleotide sequence: TGTGCCAGCAGTTACCGGGCGGGGTTACAAGAGACCCAGTACTTC. It translates to CASSYRAGLQETQYF.

This rearrangement joins TRBV27 to TRBJ2-3; D is possibly TRBD2 (6 bases). Germline values: CDR1 MNHEY, CDR2 SMNVEV (reference sequence). The CDR3 is 16 residues long. The ends were cut back, 6 bases at V and 0 bases at J, with 16 bases in the middle. Here the CDR3 reads CASSDRRRGSTDTQYF. In DNA, the CDR3 is TGTGCCAGCAGCGACCGAAGGAGGGGAAGCACAGATACGCAGTATTTT.

The rearrangement joins TRBV4-1 to TRBJ2-1; the match to TRBD2 covers 8 bases. The CDR3 contains 17 residues. With 6 bases clipped from V and 0 bases from J, the junction kept 10 bases outside the gene matches. Germline loops: CDR1 MGHRA, CDR2 YSYEKL. CDR3 nucleotides: TGCGCCAGCAGACCCCGACTAGCGCTTAGCTCCTACAATGAGCAGTTCTTC. Translating it yields CASRPRLALSSYNEQFF.

The chain combines TRBV5-5 with TRBJ2-1; D not certain. V gave up 0 bases and J gave up 4 bases, with 5 bases separating them. The CDR3 is 13 residues long. The germline gives CDR1 SGHKS, CDR2 YYEKEE (reference sequence). CDR3 loop: CASSLAQYNEQFF. CDR3 nucleotides: TGTGCCAGCAGCTTGGCGCAGTACAATGAGCAGTTCTTC.

The V and J genes are TRBV19 and TRBJ2-7, with 9 bases identical to TRBD2. Germline loops: CDR1 LNHDA, CDR2 SQIVND (reference sequence). The trim removed 5 bases at V and 7 bases at J, leaving 9 bases unmatched. The CDR3 length is 14 residues. This CDR3 reads CASSLGTSFGEQYF. CDR3 nucleotide sequence: TGTGCCAGTAGTCTCGGGACTAGCTTCGGTGAGCAGTACTTC. Full variable domain (missing parts from reference TRBV19 and TRBJ2-7): DGGITQSPKYLFRKEGQNVTLSCEQNLNHDAMYWYRQDPGQGLRLIYYSQIVNDFQKGDIAEGYSVSREKKESFPLTVTSAQKNPTAFYLCASSLGTSFGEQYFGPGTRLTVT.

Only one count was recorded for this clone. J is TRBJ2-3 and V is TRBV4-3; tentatively, D is TRBD2 (6 bases). The germline V gene has CDR1 LGHNA and CDR2 YSLEER. The CDR3 has 16 amino acids. The V gene lost 0 bases and the J gene lost 2 bases, with 12 bases spanning the gap. The CDR3 DNA sequence: TGCGCCAGCAGCCAAGATTTTAGCGGAGACACAGATACGCAGTATTTT. Amino acid sequence: CASSQDFSGDTDTQYF.

The rearrangement joins TRBV11-1 to TRBJ2-1; TRBD2 agrees at 7 bases. Germline V gives CDR1 SGHAT, CDR2 FQDESV (reference sequence). CDR3 length: 17 residues. J was trimmed by 2 bases and V by 8 bases; bases with no gene match: 15. This CDR3 is CASAPSSWLAAYNEQFF. CDR3 coding DNA: TGTGCCAGCGCTCCATCGTCGTGGCTAGCGGCCTACAATGAGCAGTTCTTC.

The CDR3 sequence is CASSLGGAETQYF. Here the CDR3 DNA reads TGTGCCAGCAGTTTAGGGGGGGCCGAGACCCAGTACTTC. The chain uses TRBV28 and TRBJ2-5; tentatively, D is TRBD2 (7 bases). Trimming removed 2 bases from V and 5 bases from J, with 9 bases in between. CDR1 and CDR2 (germline): MDHEN, SYDVKM. The CDR3 contains 13 residues.

The rearrangement links TRBV9 to TRBJ2-6; 8 nucleotides line up with TRBD1. J was trimmed by 0 bases and V by 2 bases; bases with no gene match: 16. Germline lookup yields CDR1 SGDLS and CDR2 YYNGEE. The length of the CDR3 is 21 residues. This CDR3 reads CASSVSGDRGPLGSGANVLTF. CDR3 nucleotides: TGTGCCAGCAGCGTTAGCGGTGACAGGGGTCCCTTAGGCTCTGGGGCCAACGTCCTGACTTTC.

The chain is built from TRBV28 and TRBJ1-2; D remains ambiguous. Germline CDR1 is MDHEN and CDR2 is SYDVKM. This CDR3 contains 13 residues. V lost 2 bases, J lost 2 bases, and 6 bases lay in between. The CDR3 sequence is CASSLIRNYGYTF. The CDR3 DNA follows: TGTGCCAGCAGTTTAATTAGAAACTATGGCTACACCTTC.

The chain employs TRBV7-9 and TRBJ2-1; 11 bases are shared with TRBD2. The CDR3 spans 15 residues. The germline V gene encodes CDR1 SEHNR and CDR2 FQNEAQ (reference sequence). V shed 2 bases, J shed 7 bases, and the junction held 4 bases outside the gene matches. The CDR3 DNA reads as TGTGCCAGCAGCTTAACTAGCGGGAGTATTAATGAGCAGTTCTTC. Protein sequence: CASSLTSGSINEQFF. Combining the CDR3 with reference TRBV7-9 and TRBJ2-1 gives the whole variable domain DTGVSQNPRHKITKRGQNVTFRCDPISEHNRLYWYRQTLGQGPEFLTYFQNEAQLEKSRLLSDRFSAERPKGSFSTLEIQRTEQGDSAMYLCASSLTSGSINEQFFGPGTRLTVL.

The chain recombines TRBV28 with TRBJ2-7, with D hard to call. The V end was cut by 3 bases, the J end by 3 bases, with 18 bases between. This CDR3 is 16 amino acids long. Germline V gives CDR1 MDHEN, CDR2 SYDVKM. CDR3 sequence: CASSFEFGMRSYEQYF. In nucleotides, the CDR3 is TGTGCCAGCAGTTTTGAGTTCGGTATGCGGAGCTACGAGCAGTACTTC.

V and J are TRBV19 and TRBJ1-4; 7 bases line up with TRBD1. The CDR3 sequence is 18 residues long. Germline V CDR1 and CDR2: LNHDA, SQIVND (reference sequence). J gave up 2 bases and V 4 bases, and 13 bases lay outside the gene matches. The DNA for the CDR3 is TGTGCCAGTAGTAGGGACAGACGACCACGACCCACTAATGAAAAACTGTTTTTT. Protein product: CASSRDRRPRPTNEKLFF.

The gene calls are TRBV4-2 and TRBJ2-1, with D possibly being TRBD2 (6 bases). Germline CDR1 reads LGHNA; CDR2 reads YNFKEQ. The CDR3 loop spans 15 amino acids. Trimming removed 1 base from V and 8 bases from J, with 15 bases in between. DNA for the CDR3: TGTGCCAGCAGCCAAGGCGTGACTAGTAGGGATGAGCAGTTCTTC. Protein: CASSQGVTSRDEQFF.

The chain couples TRBV6-1 to TRBJ2-5; 11 bases are shared with TRBD2. TRBJ2-7 matches the DNA end more closely, so the J call is doubtful. The CDR3 spans 13 residues. Germline loops: CDR1 MNHNS, CDR2 SASEGT. CDR3 DNA sequence: TGTGCCAGCAGAGGGACTAGCGGATACGAGCAGTACTTC. Amino acids: CASRGTSGYEQYF.

CDR3 region: CASSVAMGSSYNEQFF. CDR3 sequence (DNA): TGTGCCAGCAGCGTAGCTATGGGTTCTAGCTACAATGAGCAGTTCTTC. The chain has TRBV9 and TRBJ2-1; D ambiguous. Per the germline V gene, CDR1 is SGDLS and CDR2 is YYNGEE. The CDR3 runs 16 residues. The V end lost 0 bases, the J end lost 3 bases, and 13 bases lay between the germline ends.

V and J are TRBV30 and TRBJ1-5; no clear D. CDR3 length: 14 residues. The V gene's germline CDR1 is GTSNPN and CDR2 SVGIG (reference sequence). V gave up 1 base and J gave up 0 bases, with 7 bases separating them. The CDR3 sequence is CAWSENSSNQPQHF. In DNA, the CDR3 is TGTGCCTGGAGTGAGAACAGTAGCAATCAGCCCCAGCATTTT.

The J gene is TRBJ2-1, the V gene TRBV7-2; TRBD2 matches at 7 bases. The V segment lost 2 bases and the J segment 6 bases; nucleotides outside the gene matches: 7. Germline V CDR1 and CDR2: SGHTA, FQGNSA. This CDR3 spans 15 amino acids. CDR3 sequence: CASSLSSGPPNEQFF. The CDR3 DNA is TGTGCCAGCAGCTTATCTAGCGGACCCCCCAATGAGCAGTTCTTC.

The chain uses TRBV7-9 and TRBJ2-5, with TRBD2 identical over 9 bases. With V trimmed by 2 bases and J by 1 base, 5 bases remained unmatched. The CDR3 is made up of 16 amino acids. The V gene's germline CDR1 is SEHNR and CDR2 FQNEAQ (reference sequence). The CDR3 here is CASSLSRRGGQETQYF. The CDR3 DNA follows: TGTGCCAGCAGCTTAAGTCGGCGGGGGGGCCAAGAGACCCAGTACTTC.

In regard to this clone: Lacking the conserved final phenylalanine or tryptophan, this CDR3 likely reflects a read error. The gene calls are TRBV7-2 and TRBJ1-2, with D unresolved. V was shortened by 1 base and J by 4 bases, with 7 bases between the two germline ends. CDR1 and CDR2 (germline): SGHTA, FQGNSA. CDR3 length: 13 residues. CDR3 nucleotides: TGTGCCAGCAGCTTAGACAGCTCCTATGGCTACACCCTC. It translates to CASSLDSSYGYTL.

The chain employs TRBV19 and TRBJ1-5; TRBD1 might be the D (6 bases). There are 15 residues in the CDR3. The V and J ends lost 0 bases and 5 bases respectively, with 11 bases between them. Per germline, CDR1 LNHDA and CDR2 SQIVND (reference sequence). The CDR3: CASSIDQGRDQPQHF. In DNA form, the CDR3 reads TGTGCCAGTAGTATAGATCAGGGGCGCGATCAGCCCCAGCATTTT.

The rearrangement joins TRBV9 to TRBJ1-1; 7 bases fit TRBD1. With 0 bases clipped from V and 1 base from J, the junction kept 12 bases outside the gene matches. Germline V gene lookup returns CDR1 SGDLS and CDR2 YYNGEE. This CDR3 spans 18 amino acids. CDR3 in DNA: TGTGCCAGCAGCGTAGGGTTGAGGCGACAGGGAACGAACACTGAAGCTTTCTTT. Amino acids: CASSVGLRRQGTNTEAFF.

The V and J genes are TRBV19 and TRBJ2-1, with TRBD2 identical over 13 bases. This CDR3 contains 16 residues. The V and J ends lost 5 bases and 6 bases, in that order; junction bases with no gene match: 7. The germline CDR1 and CDR2 sequences are LNHDA and SQIVND (reference sequence). The CDR3 spells CASSWTSGSHFNEQFF. The DNA of the CDR3 is TGTGCCAGTAGTTGGACTAGCGGGAGCCACTTCAATGAGCAGTTCTTC.

V usage is TRBV4-2 and J usage is TRBJ2-3, with no clear D. V gave up 1 base and J gave up 6 bases, with 14 bases separating them. CDR1 and CDR2 from the germline V gene are LGHNA and YNFKEQ. This CDR3 contains 15 residues. In nucleotides, the CDR3 is TGTGCCAGCAGCCAAGGTCTCCCGGGTGTTGATACGCAGTATTTT. This sequence encodes CASSQGLPGVDTQYF.

The rearrangement uses TRBV7-6 and TRBJ2-3; D perhaps matches TRBD2 (7 bases). The CDR3 has 16 amino acids. Germline loops: CDR1 SGHVS, CDR2 FNYEAQ. V shed 4 bases and J shed 0 bases, with 14 bases lying between them. The CDR3 nucleotides are TGTGCCAGCAGCTGCCTAGGGGGGGGTAGCACAGATACGCAGTATTTT. Translating gives CASSCLGGGSTDTQYF.